This T cell receptor (beta chain) originates from a study of Ad26.COV2.S vaccination and SARS-CoV-2 variants. Across the whole study: The donor participated in the COV1001 trial, in its Ad26.COV2.S arm. Ad26.COV2.S shots went into the muscle once or twice, 56 days apart.

Noted treatment: some 20 received Ad26.COV2.S at low or high dose, single or two shots; roughly five received placebo; per-sample allocation not given. Specimen acquisition occurred on day 63 following the initial vaccine or placebo injection. The CDR3 totals 15 residues. In germline, CDR1 is MGHRA, CDR2 YSYEKL. Trimming shortened V by 5 bases and J by 1 base, and 11 bases separated the two germline ends. The protocol was immunoSEQ multiplex PCR, while the TCRdb copy is restricted to in-frame clones and leaves out a portion. Seen here are roughly 420,000 clones, roughly 90% observed once, and the top ten hold about 3.6%.

The receptor comes from a person aged 18-65 years who received the Ad26.COV2.S COVID-19 vaccine or a placebo. The source material was peripheral blood, sampled in a trial of Ad26.COV2.S vaccine versus placebo. The chain recombines TRBV4-1 with TRBJ2-2, with D maybe TRBD2 (5 bases). This chain's CDR3 is CASSWHRGNTGELFF. The CDR3 nucleotides are TGCGCCAGCAGCTGGCATCGGGGGAACACCGGGGAGCTGTTTTTT.